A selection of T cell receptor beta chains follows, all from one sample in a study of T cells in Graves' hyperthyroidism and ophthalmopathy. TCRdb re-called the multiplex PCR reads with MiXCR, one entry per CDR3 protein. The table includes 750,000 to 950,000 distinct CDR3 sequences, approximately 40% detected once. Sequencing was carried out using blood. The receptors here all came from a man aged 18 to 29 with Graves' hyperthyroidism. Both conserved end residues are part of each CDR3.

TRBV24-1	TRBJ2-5	CATLAGDGETQYF
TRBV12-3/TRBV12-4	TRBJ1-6	CASSYSAPGQGNSPLHF
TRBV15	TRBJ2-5	CATSRGGPGAWYQETQYF
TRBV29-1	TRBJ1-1	CSVAKGGLDTEAFF
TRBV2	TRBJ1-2	CASTQGWDGYTF
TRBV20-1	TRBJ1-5	CSALPRDRGNQPQHF
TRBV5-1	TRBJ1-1	CASSFSGDLNTEAFF
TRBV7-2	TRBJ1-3	CASSLVPGYENTIYF
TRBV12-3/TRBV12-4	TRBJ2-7	CASSPGPSHYEQYF
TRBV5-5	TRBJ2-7	CASSPSDRVTYEQYF
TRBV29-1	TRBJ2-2	CSVTRSGTVNTGELFF
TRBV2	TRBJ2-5	CATRGIETQYF
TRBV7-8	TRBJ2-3	CASSQEGVGADTQYF
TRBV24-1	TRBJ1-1	CATSGSGAFF
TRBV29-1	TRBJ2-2	CSVSTGVSAGELFF
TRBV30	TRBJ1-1	CAWGRPNTEAFF
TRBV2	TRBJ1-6	CASSTGYINSPLHF
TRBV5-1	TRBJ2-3	CASSSGVNTDTQYF
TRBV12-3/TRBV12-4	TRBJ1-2	CASVEVSVGSYGYTF
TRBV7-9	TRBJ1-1	CASSGPGGLIEAFF
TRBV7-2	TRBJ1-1	CASSLVEGSQGRKAFF
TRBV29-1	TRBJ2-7	CSVESDSGSYEQYF